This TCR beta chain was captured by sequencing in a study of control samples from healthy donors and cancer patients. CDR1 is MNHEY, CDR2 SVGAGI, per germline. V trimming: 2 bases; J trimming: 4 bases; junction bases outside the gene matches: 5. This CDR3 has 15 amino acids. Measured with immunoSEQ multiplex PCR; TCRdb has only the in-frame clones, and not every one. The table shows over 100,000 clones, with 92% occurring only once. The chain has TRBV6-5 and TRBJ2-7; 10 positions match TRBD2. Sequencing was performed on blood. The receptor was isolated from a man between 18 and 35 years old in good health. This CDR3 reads CASSYRAGGPYEQYF. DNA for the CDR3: TGTGCCAGCAGTTACAGAGCGGGGGGGCCGTACGAGCAGTACTTC.